Listed below are T cell receptor beta chains from one sample, sequenced in a study of control samples from healthy donors and cancer patients. Profiling relied on immunoSEQ multiplex PCR, and the TCRdb table lists in-frame clones only, not all of them. The sample lists around 230,000 clones, 85% to 95% seen once, with approximately 1.5% in the top ten. The sample was blood. All receptors derive from a man aged 50 to 59 in good health. The CDR3 runs from the conserved cysteine through the conserved F or W. Fields, in order: J gene, D gene, V gene, clone size, CDR3 DNA, CDR3 protein. D genes are given only for firm matches. Where a row states a size, it is once, few, many or the class of an expanded clone; other rows omit it.

TRBJ1-2	.	TRBV27	.	TGTGCCAGCAGTCCTGCGGGGGGAGTCTTGGGCTACACCTTC	CASSPAGGVLGYTF
TRBJ1-1	.	TRBV10-3	.	TGTGCCATCAGTGGACAGGTGGACACTGAAGCTTTCTTT	CAISGQVDTEAFF
TRBJ1-4	.	TRBV4-1	.	TGCGCCAGCAGCCAACAGATCCTAAATGAAAAACTGTTTTTT	CASSQQILNEKLFF
TRBJ2-2	TRBD1	TRBV5-6	.	TGTGCCAGCAGCTTGGGGAGACAGGGAACCCTCACCGGGGAGCTGTTTTTT	CASSLGRQGTLTGELFF
TRBJ1-6	.	TRBV3-1/TRBV3-2	.	TGTGCCAGCAGCCCCCAGGGAGGGAATTCACCCCTCCACTTT	CASSPQGGNSPLHF
TRBJ1-5	.	TRBV25-1	.	TGTGCCAGCAGTGAATCTCGCTATAGCAATCAGCCCCAGCATTTT	CASSESRYSNQPQHF
TRBJ1-2	.	TRBV12-3/TRBV12-4	once	TGTGCCAGCAGTTTAGGGCAGGAGAAAGGCTACACCTTC	CASSLGQEKGYTF
TRBJ1-2	.	TRBV23-1	once	TGCGCCAGCAGTCAATCTGGGGGTACGAGTGGCTACACCTTC	CASSQSGGTSGYTF
TRBJ2-3	.	TRBV5-1	.	TGCGCCAGCAGCATACAGGGCATCGGTACAGATACGCAGTATTTT	CASSIQGIGTDTQYF
TRBJ1-6	TRBD1	TRBV28	once	TGTGCCAGCAGTTCTCCGGGACAGCCCAAAGGTTCACCCCTCCACTTT	CASSSPGQPKGSPLHF
TRBJ1-2	.	TRBV23-1	once	TGCGCCAGCCAGATAGGTCGGTGGTATGGCTACACCTTC	CASQIGRWYGYTF
TRBJ2-3	TRBD1	TRBV6-2/TRBV6-3	once	TGTGCCAGCAGTCGACGGACAGGGGTTAGCACAGATACGCAGTATTTT	CASSRRTGVSTDTQYF
TRBJ1-5	.	TRBV18	.	TGTGCCAGCCGTGCCTCCGGGTCCCAGCGAGGTCAGCCCCAGCATTTT	CASRASGSQRGQPQHF
TRBJ1-3	.	TRBV2	.	TGTGCCAGCAGTGAAGAAGGGGATGGTGGAAACACCATATATTTT	CASSEEGDGGNTIYF
TRBJ2-7	.	TRBV3-1/TRBV3-2	.	TGTGCCAGCAGCCAAGATCACCCCTACGAGCAGTACTTC	CASSQDHPYEQYF
TRBJ1-1	.	TRBV28	.	TGTGCCAGCAGTTTAGGGAGGGCTGAAGCTTTCTTT	CASSLGRAEAFF
TRBJ1-5	.	TRBV11-2	.	TGTGCCAGCAGCTTAGAGGGGCGGCATCAGCCCCAGCATTTT	CASSLEGRHQPQHF
TRBJ1-3	.	TRBV7-2	once	TGTGCCAGCAGCTTAGGAGGATTCTCTGGAAACACCATATATTTT	CASSLGGFSGNTIYF
TRBJ2-1	.	TRBV6-5	.	TGTGCCAGCACCGGATCCTACAATGAGCAGTTCTTC	CASTGSYNEQFF
TRBJ1-4	TRBD1	TRBV7-9	few	TGTGCCAGCAGCTTGGGACAGGGGTTTAGTGAAAAACTGTTTTTT	CASSLGQGFSEKLFF
TRBJ1-6	.	TRBV25-1	.	TGTGCCAGCACAGCTCAGGGGAATTCACCCCTCCACTTT	CASTAQGNSPLHF
TRBJ2-3	.	TRBV2	.	TGTGCCAGCAGTGAGGGGGACTTTAATACGCAGTATTTT	CASSEGDFNTQYF
TRBJ2-1	TRBD2	TRBV6-5	.	TGTGCCAGCAGCTCCACTAGCGGGGGGAACAATGAGCAGTTCTTC	CASSSTSGGNNEQFF
TRBJ2-3	TRBD2	TRBV4-2	.	TGTGCCAGCAGCCAACCTACTAGCGGGGGTCTTAGCACAGATACGCAGTATTTT	CASSQPTSGGLSTDTQYF
TRBJ1-6	TRBD1	TRBV6-6	.	TGTGCCAGCAGTTTCGGACAGGACCGTATCACCCTCCACTTT	CASSFGQDRITLHF
TRBJ1-1	.	TRBV6-2/TRBV6-3	.	TGTGCCAGCAGCGAAAGGATAGGAGCTCTAGAAGCTTTCTTT	CASSERIGALEAFF
TRBJ2-3	TRBD1	TRBV6-5	.	TGTGCCAGCAGTTACACCGGGACAGGGGCACCAGATACGCAGTATTTT	CASSYTGTGAPDTQYF
TRBJ2-1	.	TRBV28	.	TGTGCCAGCAGTCTACTGGGTTACGAGCAGTTCTTC	CASSLLGYEQFF
TRBJ2-7	.	TRBV5-1	.	TGCGCCAGCAGCCCTAATCTTTCGACAGAAAAGCAGTACTTC	CASSPNLSTEKQYF
TRBJ2-5	TRBD2	TRBV9	.	TGTGCCAGCAACCCGGGGGGTGGGCAGACCCAGTACTTC	CASNPGGGQTQYF
TRBJ1-5	.	TRBV28	.	TGTGCCAGCAGTTTTAGATCGGTTGGGGGCGATCAGCCCCAGCATTTT	CASSFRSVGGDQPQHF
TRBJ2-5	TRBD2	TRBV6-6	.	TGTGCCAGCAGCTCCTCCCTAGCGGGGGGGCAAGAGACCCAGTACTTC	CASSSSLAGGQETQYF
TRBJ2-5	.	TRBV3-1/TRBV3-2	.	TGTGCCAGCAGCCAATCCGTGGGGGGGACCCAGTACTTC	CASSQSVGGTQYF
TRBJ2-2	.	TRBV5-1	.	TGCGCCAGCAGCTTGGAGGCTGCCGGGGAGCTGTTTTTT	CASSLEAAGELFF
TRBJ2-2	TRBD1	TRBV24-1	.	TGTGCCACCAGTAGGACAGGGGCGAACACCGGGGAGCTGTTTTTT	CATSRTGANTGELFF
TRBJ1-1	.	TRBV4-1	.	TGCGCCAGCAGCCAAGGTCCAGCTACTGAAGCTTTCTTT	CASSQGPATEAFF
TRBJ1-2	TRBD1	TRBV7-3	.	TGTGCCAGCAGCTTAATACGAACAGGGGCGAACTATGGCTACACCTTC	CASSLIRTGANYGYTF
TRBJ1-2	.	TRBV5-1	.	TGCGCCAGCAGCTTGGTCTATGCCGGGCCCTATGGCTACACCTTC	CASSLVYAGPYGYTF
TRBJ1-5	TRBD1	TRBV7-2	.	TGTGCCAGCAGCCGGACAGGGTACATCAATCAGCCCCAGCATTTT	CASSRTGYINQPQHF
TRBJ1-2	.	TRBV28	.	TGTGCCAGCAGTTTAGTGGCAGGGGAGAGTGGCTACACCTTC	CASSLVAGESGYTF